This TCR beta chain was found in a study of cytomegalovirus exposure and HLA in healthy donors. The wider study: For the approximately 400 genotyped donors, over 80% fell within the Caucasian-associated ancestry cluster.

Researchers ran the PCR with 60 Vbeta and 13 Jbeta primers. Measured with immunoSEQ multiplex PCR; TCRdb has only the in-frame clones, and not every one. The table lists 120,000 or so clones, 75% to 90% of them singletons, with less than 2.5% in the top ten. The germline V and J ends were trimmed by 8 bases and 8 bases, with 13 bases remaining between them. CDR1 is ENHRY and CDR2 is SYGVKD in the germline V gene. The CDR3 loop spans 12 amino acids. The specimen sequenced was PBMCs. This TCR was recovered from a man aged 25 to 40 in good health and CMV-seronegative. The chain couples TRBV10-3 to TRBJ2-1; a possible D gene is TRBD1 (5 bases). The CDR3 here is CAIGWGVYEQFF. Written as DNA, the CDR3 is TGTGCCATCGGTTGGGGCGTCTATGAGCAGTTCTTC.